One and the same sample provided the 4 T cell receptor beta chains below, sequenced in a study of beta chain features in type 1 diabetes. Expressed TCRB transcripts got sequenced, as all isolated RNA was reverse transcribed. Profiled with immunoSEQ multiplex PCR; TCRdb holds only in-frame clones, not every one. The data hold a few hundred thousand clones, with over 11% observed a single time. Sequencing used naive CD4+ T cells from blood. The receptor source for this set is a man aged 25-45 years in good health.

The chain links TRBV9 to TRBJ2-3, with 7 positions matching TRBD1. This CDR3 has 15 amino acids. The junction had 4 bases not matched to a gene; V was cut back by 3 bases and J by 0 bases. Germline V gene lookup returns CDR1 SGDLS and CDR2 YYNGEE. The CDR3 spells CASSGQGRSTDTQYF. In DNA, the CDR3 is TGTGCCAGCAGCGGACAGGGACGAAGCACAGATACGCAGTATTTT.

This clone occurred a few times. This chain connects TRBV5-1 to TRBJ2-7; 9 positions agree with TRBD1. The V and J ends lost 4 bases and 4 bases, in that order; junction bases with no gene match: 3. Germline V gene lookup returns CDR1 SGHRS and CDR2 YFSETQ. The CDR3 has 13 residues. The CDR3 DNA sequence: TGCGCCAGCAGCAAAGGACAGGGGTACGAGCAGTACTTC. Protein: CASSKGQGYEQYF. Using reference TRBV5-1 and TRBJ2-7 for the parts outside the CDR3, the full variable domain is KAGVTQTPRYLIKTRGQQVTLSCSPISGHRSVSWYQQTPGQGLQFLFEYFSETQRNKGNFPGRFSGRQFSNSRSEMNVSTLELGDSALYLCASSKGQGYEQYFGPGTRLTVT.

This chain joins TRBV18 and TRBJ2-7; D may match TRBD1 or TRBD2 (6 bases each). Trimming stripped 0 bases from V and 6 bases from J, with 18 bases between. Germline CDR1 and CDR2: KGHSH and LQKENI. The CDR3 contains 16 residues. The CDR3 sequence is CASSPPGGSGTFEQYF. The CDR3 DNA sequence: TGTGCCAGCTCACCACCGGGGGGCTCAGGCACCTTCGAGCAGTACTTC. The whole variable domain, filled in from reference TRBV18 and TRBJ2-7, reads NAGVMQNPRHLVRRRGQEARLRCSPMKGHSHVYWYRQLPEEGLKFMVYLQKENIIDESGMPKERFSAEFPKEGPSILRIQQVVRGDSAAYFCASSPPGGSGTFEQYFGPGTRLTVT.

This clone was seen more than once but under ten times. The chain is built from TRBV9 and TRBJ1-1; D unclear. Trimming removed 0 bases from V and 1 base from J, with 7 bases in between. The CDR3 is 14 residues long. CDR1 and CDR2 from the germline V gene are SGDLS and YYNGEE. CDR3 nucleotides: TGTGCCAGCAGCGTAGCGAACGAGAACACTGAAGCTTTCTTT. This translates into CASSVANENTEAFF.